Below are 5 T cell receptor beta chains sequenced from a single sample in a study of persistence of HIV-infected CD4 T cells. Lysates of CMV-infected fibroblasts at roughly 10 ug/mL stimulated these cells. Sorted nonresponding memory CD4+ T cells were CD40L-negative, CD69-negative, CD45RO-high. Sequencing used immunoSEQ version 4 in survey mode. Data came from immunoSEQ multiplex PCR; TCRdb stores just in-frame clones and leaves some out. This sample has some 30,000 clones; 82% occur once, and the top ten carry roughly 6.7%. These TCRs are of unknown antigen specificity. Sequenced here: CD4+ T cells sorted from PBMCs after approximately 18-hour stimulation, sampled from a patient who received antiretroviral therapy. The receptors derive from an adult woman with HIV who was CMV-seropositive.

This chain connects TRBV7-2 to TRBJ2-3; no clear D. This CDR3 comprises 14 residues. Trimming removed 4 bases at V and 2 bases at J, with 10 bases between. The germline V gene encodes CDR1 SGHTA and CDR2 FQGNSA. For the CDR3, the DNA is TGTGCCAGCAGCTACGGGCAGCTCACAGATACGCAGTATTTT. This encodes CASSYGQLTDTQYF. The full variable domain, its missing parts supplied by reference TRBV7-2 and TRBJ2-3, is GAGVSQSPSNKVTEKGKDVELRCDPISGHTALYWYRQSLGQGLEFLIYFQGNSAPDKSGLPSDRFSAERTGGSVSTLTIQRTQQEDSAVYLCASSYGQLTDTQYFGPGTRLTVL.

The gene calls are TRBV9 and TRBJ1-1, with D unresolved. The germline CDR1 and CDR2 sequences are SGDLS and YYNGEE. Deletions cut 0 bases from V and 11 bases from J, with 20 bases between. This CDR3 contains 15 residues. The CDR3 nucleotides read TGTGCCAGCAGCGTAGGAAATTCGGGCCCATACGAGGCTTTCTTT. Protein product: CASSVGNSGPYEAFF.

The V gene is TRBV27, the J gene TRBJ1-1, with 7 bases that match TRBD1. J lost 4 bases, V lost 2 bases, and 7 bases had no gene match. This CDR3 comprises 15 residues. Germline V lookup: CDR1 MNHEY, CDR2 SMNVEV (reference sequence). CDR3 sequence: CASSLEGAWGTEAFF. In nucleotides, the CDR3 is TGTGCCAGCAGTTTAGAGGGGGCATGGGGCACTGAAGCTTTCTTT.

This chain links TRBV30 with TRBJ2-7; D might be TRBD1 or TRBD2, each matching 6 bases. The CDR3 length is 13 residues. V was clipped by 3 bases and J by 2 bases, with 11 bases between them. Per germline, CDR1 GTSNPN and CDR2 SVGIG (reference sequence). The CDR3 region has the DNA TGTGCCTGGAGACCGGGGGCGACCTACGAGCAGTACTTC. This encodes CAWRPGATYEQYF.

The chain uses TRBV7-8 and TRBJ2-3; D possibly uses TRBD1 or TRBD2 (5 bases each). From germline, CDR1 is SGHVS and CDR2 FQNEAQ. V shed 4 bases and J shed 0 bases, with 11 bases lying between them. The CDR3 totals 15 residues. CDR3 in amino acids: CASSSWGSSTDTQYF. The CDR3, as DNA: TGTGCCAGCAGCTCTTGGGGGTCTAGCACAGATACGCAGTATTTT.